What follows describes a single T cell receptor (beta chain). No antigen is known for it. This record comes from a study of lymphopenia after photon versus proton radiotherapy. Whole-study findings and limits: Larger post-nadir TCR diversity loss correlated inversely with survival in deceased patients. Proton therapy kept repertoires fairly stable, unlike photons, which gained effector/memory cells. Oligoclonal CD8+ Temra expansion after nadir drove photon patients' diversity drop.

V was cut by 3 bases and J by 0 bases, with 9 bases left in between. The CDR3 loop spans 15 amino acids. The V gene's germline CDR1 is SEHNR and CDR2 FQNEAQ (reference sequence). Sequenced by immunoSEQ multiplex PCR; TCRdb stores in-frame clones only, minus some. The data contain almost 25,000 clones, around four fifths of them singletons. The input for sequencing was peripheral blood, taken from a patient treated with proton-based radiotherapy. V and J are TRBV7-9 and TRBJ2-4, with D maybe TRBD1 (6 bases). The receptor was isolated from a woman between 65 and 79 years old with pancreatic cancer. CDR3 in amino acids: CASSFGQIAKNIQYF. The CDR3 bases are TGTGCCAGCAGCTTCGGACAGATAGCCAAAAACATTCAGTACTTC.